Below, one T cell receptor beta chain is given with its context. Trimming removed 4 bases from V and 0 bases from J; junction bases left unmatched: 7. The CDR3 contains 16 residues. CDR1 and CDR2 from the germline V gene are LNHDA and SQIVND (reference sequence). Clones were read by immunoSEQ multiplex PCR, and TCRdb kept only the in-frame ones, dropping some. Here the sample spans approximately 190,000 clones, approximately 80% being singletons. These data belong to a study of blood T cell repertoires in COVID-19. The chain recombines TRBV19 with TRBJ2-7, with 9 nucleotides matching TRBD2. The receptor's source is a woman aged 55-69 years with acute COVID-19. Sequencing was carried out using PBMCs or T cells enriched from blood (not recorded which). DNA of the CDR3: TGTGCCAGTAGTAAGGTAGCGGGGGTCGGCTCCTACGAGCAGTACTTC. Its translation is CASSKVAGVGSYEQYF. Full variable domain (outside the CDR3, taken from reference TRBV19 and TRBJ2-7): DGGITQSPKYLFRKEGQNVTLSCEQNLNHDAMYWYRQDPGQGLRLIYYSQIVNDFQKGDIAEGYSVSREKKESFPLTVTSAQKNPTAFYLCASSKVAGVGSYEQYFGPGTRLTVT.